This TCR beta chain was obtained from a study of sequential checkpoint blockade in melanoma. As for the study in general: Both treatment sequences were followed by maintenance nivolumab.

Assay used: immunoSEQ multiplex PCR; TCRdb lists only in-frame clones, some missing. This table has over 25,000 clones, about four fifths appearing once. The CDR3 spans 13 residues. CDR1 is SEHNR, CDR2 FQNEAQ, per germline (reference sequence). Trimming removed 5 bases from V and 8 bases from J, with 12 bases in between. As to treatment: randomized to nivolumab then ipilimumab (arm A) or the reverse (arm B). The TCR was taken from a human donor with melanoma. V and J are TRBV7-9 and TRBJ1-4, with unresolved D. Source: CD8+ T cells sorted from blood (inferred from file names), taken from a patient given nivolumab and ipilimumab in sequence. The CDR3 DNA follows: TGTGCCAGCAGCCCCCCCGGTGCAGAAAAACTGTTTTTT. Encoded protein: CASSPPGAEKLFF.